One and the same sample provided the 2 T cell receptor beta chains below, sequenced in a study of CD8+CD57+ T cells in acquired aplastic anemia. Only patients with CD8+CD57+ cell expansion on flow cytometry were chosen for sequencing. Both TCR beta VDJ combination and CDR3 sequence profiling were carried out. Genomic DNA was the template for this profiling. In TCRdb, the reads were re-called with MiXCR into one record per CDR3 protein. Of 150,000 or so distinct CDR3 sequences detected, 40% to 65% appear once; the ten largest clones hold over 9.5%. Sequenced: sorted CD4+, CD8+, or CD8+CD57+ T cells (not recorded which) from PBMCs. All receptors come from a human donor with aplastic anemia.

The CDR3 nucleotides are TGCGCCAGCAGCTTCACAGAGAGCTATGGCTACACCTTC. It yields the protein CASSFTESYGYTF. V usage is TRBV5-1 and J usage is TRBJ1-2; D is ambiguous. V was shortened by 2 bases and J by 4 bases, with 9 bases between the two germline ends. CDR3 size: 13 residues. Germline CDR1 reads SGHRS; CDR2 reads YFSETQ.

In regard to this clonotype: This may arise from a read error, as a much more abundant clone is one base away. In nucleotides, the CDR3 is TGTGCCACTAGAGCTAGAGGGGCCTACGAGCAGTACTTC. This encodes CATRARGAYEQYF. V usage is TRBV27 and J usage is TRBJ2-7; D could derive from TRBD1 or TRBD2 (5 bases each). The CDR3 totals 13 residues. The germline CDR1 and CDR2 sequences are MNHEY and SMNVEV (reference sequence). The ends were cut back, 10 bases at V and 2 bases at J, with 15 bases in the middle.